Following are 25 T cell receptor beta chains from one sample sequenced in a study of OX40 agonist ivuxolimab in advanced cancers. Some clones are missing from TCRdb's copy, which holds only in-frame ones; the method was immunoSEQ multiplex PCR. Of some 70,000 clones listed, around 89% are singletons. The sequencing here drew on CD4+ or CD8+ T cells sorted from blood, taken in a trial of the OX40 agonist ivuxolimab. These receptors all come from an adult with an advanced solid tumor such as melanoma, head and neck, liver or kidney cancer.

The chain combines TRBV5-4 with TRBJ2-7; 9 bases map to TRBD1. The germline gives CDR1 SGHNT, CDR2 YYREEE (reference sequence). The CDR3 has 16 residues. After removal of 4 bases from V and 3 bases from J, the junction contained 11 bases not matched to a gene. Written as DNA, the CDR3 is TGTGCCAGCAGCCCACGCGGAGGGACAGGGCTCTACGAGCAGTACTTC. This gives the protein CASSPRGGTGLYEQYF.

This sequence joins TRBV5-1 and TRBJ2-3; 9 bases map to TRBD2. V dropped 4 bases and J dropped 5; count of bases not matched to a gene: 11. Germline lookup yields CDR1 SGHRS and CDR2 YFSETQ. The CDR3 is 16 residues long. The CDR3 region has the DNA TGCGCCAGCAGCCTTAGCGGGGGAGGGGGCAGAGATACGCAGTATTTT. This encodes CASSLSGGGGRDTQYF.

V gene TRBV30 combines with J gene TRBJ2-7; 8 nucleotides line up with TRBD2. The ends lost 4 bases at V and 6 bases at J; junction bases unmatched: 8. The CDR3 is 13 residues long. Germline CDR1 GTSNPN, CDR2 SVGIG (reference sequence). For the CDR3, the DNA is TGTGCCTGGACCCCCGGGACTAGAGGCGAGCAGTACTTC. As protein: CAWTPGTRGEQYF.

The rearrangement uses TRBV15 and TRBJ2-3; D is unresolved. The CDR3 contains 15 residues. Trimming left V 0 bases short and J 1 base short, with 8 bases between. Germline CDR1 and CDR2: LNHNV and YYDKDF (reference sequence). CDR3 DNA: TGTGCCACCAGCAGAGATCAGGAAGGCACAGATACGCAGTATTTT. Protein product: CATSRDQEGTDTQYF.

The V call is TRBV28, the J call TRBJ1-5; a weak D match, TRBD1 (6 bases). This CDR3 has 12 amino acids. CDR1 is MDHEN, CDR2 SYDVKM, per germline. The V end lost 7 bases, the J end lost 4 bases, and 8 bases lay between the germline ends. In DNA form, the CDR3 reads TGTGCCAGCAAGGGGGTAAATCAGCCCCAGCATTTT. Translating gives CASKGVNQPQHF. Based on the CDR3 plus reference TRBV28 and TRBJ1-5, the full variable domain is DVKVTQSSRYLVKRTGEKVFLECVQDMDHENMFWYRQDPGLGLRLIYFSYDVKMKEKGDIPEGYSVSREKKERFSLILESASTNQTSMYLCASKGVNQPQHFGDGTRLSIL.

V and J are TRBV7-3 and TRBJ2-3; 8 bases agree with TRBD1. The germline V gene has CDR1 SGHTA and CDR2 FQGTGA. With V trimmed by 5 bases and J by 0 bases, 10 bases remained unmatched. The CDR3 is 17 residues long. This CDR3 reads CASSLGTGITSTDTQYF. The CDR3 DNA reads TGTGCCAGCAGCCTCGGGACAGGAATTACTAGCACAGATACGCAGTATTTT. Variable domain in full (rest from reference TRBV7-3 and TRBJ2-3): GAGVSQTPSNKVTEKGKYVELRCDPISGHTALYWYRQSLGQGPEFLIYFQGTGAADDSGLPNDRFFAVRPEGSVSTLKIQRTERGDSAVYLCASSLGTGITSTDTQYFGPGTRLTVL.

V usage is TRBV5-5 and J usage is TRBJ2-7, with D possibly being TRBD1 (6 bases). CDR1 is SGHKS, CDR2 YYEKEE, per germline (reference sequence). Trimming left V 5 bases short and J 3 bases short, with 6 bases between. There are 11 residues in the CDR3. CDR3 loop: CASRQGYEQYF. In DNA, the CDR3 is TGTGCCAGCAGACAGGGCTACGAGCAGTACTTC.

V and J are TRBV10-1 and TRBJ1-2, with 8 bases matching TRBD1. The CDR3 is 14 amino acids. Germline lookup yields CDR1 WNHNN and CDR2 SYGVQD (reference sequence). V trimming: 2 bases; J trimming: 7 bases; junction bases outside the gene matches: 6. The CDR3 loop reads CASSEPTGDCGYTF. CDR3 nucleotides: TGCGCCAGCAGTGAGCCGACAGGGGACTGTGGCTACACCTTC.

The chain links TRBV19 to TRBJ2-1, with 7 bases matching TRBD1. The CDR3 is 14 amino acids. V trimming: 3 bases; J trimming: 9 bases; junction bases outside the gene matches: 8. The germline V gene encodes CDR1 LNHDA and CDR2 SQIVND (reference sequence). The CDR3 is CASSIHDRAAEQFF. CDR3 coding DNA: TGTGCCAGTAGTATCCACGACAGGGCTGCTGAGCAGTTCTTC.

V usage is TRBV6-1 and J usage is TRBJ1-3, with TRBD1 matching over 7 bases. From germline, CDR1 is MNHNS and CDR2 SASEGT. This CDR3 has 14 amino acids. Germline trimming cut 9 bases from V and 6 bases from J; bases unmatched to any gene: 11. The CDR3 region has the DNA TGTGCCAGTAGTATTGACAGGGAAGAAAACACCATATATTTT. It translates to CASSIDREENTIYF.

This rearrangement joins TRBV28 to TRBJ2-3, with 10 bases identical to TRBD2. V trimming: 6 bases; J trimming: 2 bases; junction bases outside the gene matches: 5. The CDR3 sequence is 15 residues long. Germline CDR1 and CDR2: MDHEN and SYDVKM. In DNA form, the CDR3 reads TGTGCCAGCAGATCTAGCGGGAGTCCCACAGATACGCAGTATTTT. It yields the protein CASRSSGSPTDTQYF.

The chain is built from TRBV5-4 and TRBJ2-5, with D perhaps matching TRBD1 or TRBD2 (5 bases each). This CDR3 is built from 14 residues. CDR1 and CDR2 (germline): SGHNT, YYREEE (reference sequence). V was trimmed by 0 bases and J by 5 bases, leaving 11 bases between them. The CDR3 here is CASSLAGAQETQYF. CDR3 in DNA: TGTGCCAGCAGCTTGGCCGGGGCACAGGAGACCCAGTACTTC.

CDR3 nucleotides: TGTGCCAGCAGTTACTCGGGGGGCCTTCGGTACGAGCAGTACTTC. Encoded protein: CASSYSGGLRYEQYF. The chain has TRBV6-5 and TRBJ2-7, with D perhaps being TRBD1 or TRBD2 (6 bases each). The germline gives CDR1 MNHEY, CDR2 SVGAGI. This CDR3 is built from 15 residues. V was pared by 0 bases and J by 4 bases, with 13 bases between.

The chain carries TRBV4-1 and TRBJ1-4; D not certain. The CDR3 spans 15 residues. V dropped 0 bases and J dropped 4 bases, with 9 bases sitting between them. Germline values: CDR1 MGHRA, CDR2 YSYEKL. The CDR3, as DNA: TGCGCCAGCAGCCAAGAGCTGTCCAATAATGAAAAACTGTTTTTT. This gives the protein CASSQELSNNEKLFF.

As to this clone: Sequence at one end of the junction differs from germline and may be a read error. This sequence joins TRBV10-3 and TRBJ2-5; D call uncertain. Germline CDR1 ENHRY, CDR2 SYGVKD. The CDR3 is 12 residues long. The CDR3 DNA is TGTGCCGTCAGTGAGTCTTCAGAGACCCAGTACTTC. The encoded protein is CAVSESSETQYF.

This chain connects TRBV7-8 to TRBJ2-7, with 11 bases fitting TRBD1. V trimming: 5 bases; J trimming: 2 bases; junction bases outside the gene matches: 5. The CDR3 has 15 amino acids. CDR1 and CDR2 (germline): SGHVS, FQNEAQ. The CDR3 reads CASSLRDRGTYEQYF. CDR3 DNA: TGTGCCAGCAGCCTCCGGGACAGGGGGACCTACGAGCAGTACTTC.

The chain joins TRBV2 to TRBJ1-5; D unclear. CDR3 size: 12 residues. From germline, CDR1 is SNHLY and CDR2 FYNNEI. V gave up 8 bases and J gave up 7 bases, with 12 bases separating them. CDR3 in DNA: TGTGCCAGCGGGCGAGTGGACCAGCCCCAGCATTTT. Residues: CASGRVDQPQHF.

This clone has just one count. J is TRBJ2-7 and V is TRBV18; 9 nucleotides line up with TRBD1. CDR3 length: 14 amino acids. Germline V gene sequence: CDR1 KGHSH, CDR2 LQKENI. Trimming took 1 base from V and 6 from J; bases not matched to a gene: 4. The CDR3 here is CASSPRDRDVEQYF. The CDR3 nucleotides are TGTGCCAGCTCACCACGGGACAGGGATGTCGAGCAGTACTTC. The full variable domain, completed using reference TRBV18 and TRBJ2-7, is NAGVMQNPRHLVRRRGQEARLRCSPMKGHSHVYWYRQLPEEGLKFMVYLQKENIIDESGMPKERFSAEFPKEGPSILRIQQVVRGDSAAYFCASSPRDRDVEQYFGPGTRLTVT.

The chain carries TRBV18 and TRBJ2-2, with TRBD2 matching 14 bases. This CDR3 contains 18 residues. V lost 3 bases and J lost 4; bases outside the gene matches: 7. Germline CDR1 reads KGHSH; CDR2 reads LQKENI. The CDR3 region is CASSPIGTSGSFTGELFF. The CDR3 DNA follows: TGTGCCAGCTCACCGATCGGGACTAGCGGGAGTTTCACCGGGGAGCTGTTTTTT.

This chain links TRBV2 with TRBJ1-1, with a weak D call TRBD1 (5 bases). The CDR3 runs to 15 residues. V was cut by 5 bases and J by 4 bases, with 17 bases left in between. CDR1 and CDR2 from the germline V gene are SNHLY and FYNNEI. As DNA, the CDR3 is TGTGCCAGCAGTCGTTTGGCGGGGGGGGGCACTGAAGCTTTCTTT. As protein: CASSRLAGGGTEAFF.

This chain joins TRBV28 and TRBJ1-6; TRBD1 agrees at 7 bases. The V segment lost 7 bases and the J segment 8 bases; nucleotides outside the gene matches: 2. The CDR3 extends over 12 amino acids. In germline, CDR1 is MDHEN, CDR2 SYDVKM. The CDR3 DNA sequence: TGTGCCAGCAAGGGGGCGGATTCACCCCTCCACTTT. This codes for CASKGADSPLHF. Supplemented by reference TRBV28 and TRBJ1-6, the full variable domain reads DVKVTQSSRYLVKRTGEKVFLECVQDMDHENMFWYRQDPGLGLRLIYFSYDVKMKEKGDIPEGYSVSREKKERFSLILESASTNQTSMYLCASKGADSPLHFGNGTRLTVT.

This chain links TRBV28 with TRBJ1-1, with a possible D match to TRBD1 (5 bases). The CDR3 spans 17 residues. From germline, CDR1 is MDHEN and CDR2 SYDVKM. The V end was cut by 5 bases, the J end by 1 base, with 20 bases between. The CDR3 region has the DNA TGTGCCAGCAGTCCCCCCGACAGACTTGGGGAGAACACTGAAGCTTTCTTT. Translating it yields CASSPPDRLGENTEAFF.

Turning to this clone: Other DNA sequences in the same sample also yield this CDR3. V usage is TRBV11-3 and J usage is TRBJ2-3; D remains ambiguous. This CDR3 contains 14 residues. From germline, CDR1 is SGHNT and CDR2 YENEEA. V lost 1 base and J lost 0, with 5 bases in between. The DNA for the CDR3 is TGTGCCAGCAGCTTAGTCGCCAGCACAGATACGCAGTATTTT. It is translated as CASSLVASTDTQYF.

The chain couples TRBV7-2 to TRBJ2-5; tentatively, D is TRBD1 (6 bases). V lost 5 bases and J 7 bases, leaving 23 bases between the germline ends. In germline, CDR1 is SGHTA, CDR2 FQGNSA. This CDR3 spans 16 amino acids. The CDR3 reads CASSRSQGRVWGTQYF. CDR3 in DNA: TGTGCCAGCAGCCGCTCACAGGGAAGGGTTTGGGGGACCCAGTACTTC.

The chain uses TRBV7-9 and TRBJ2-1; D is unclear. This CDR3 spans 14 amino acids. The V and J ends lost 0 bases and 4 bases respectively, with 7 bases between them. Germline-derived CDR1 and CDR2 are SEHNR and FQNEAQ (reference sequence). The CDR3 spells CASSLAGSYNEQFF. Here the CDR3 DNA reads TGTGCCAGCAGCTTAGCGGGCTCGTACAATGAGCAGTTCTTC.